These 26 T cell receptor beta chains were sequenced from one sample in a study of blood T cells in healthy people across ages. A second about 7 to 12 cycle PCR used barcoded and J-beta primers. TCRdb passed the 5' RACE reads through MiXCR, listing each CDR3 protein once. The sample gives about 1.5 million distinct CDR3 sequences, around 40% of which show up once; about 4% is in the top ten. Sequencing was carried out using blood. Receptors were obtained from a woman aged 18-35 years in good health.

The gene calls are TRBV7-2 and TRBJ2-3, with 13 positions matching TRBD2. Unmatched junction bases numbered 7, after V lost 6 bases and J lost 4 bases. CDR1 is SGHTA, CDR2 FQGNSA, per germline. The CDR3 is 16 amino acids. As DNA, the CDR3 is TGTACCAGCAGACGGACTAGCGGGAGTATCGCAGATACGCAGTATTTT. Protein sequence: CTSRRTSGSIADTQYF.

In regard to this clonotype: This may be a read error: a much more frequent sequence differs by one nucleotide. The chain is built from TRBV6-1 and TRBJ1-4; maybe TRBD1 (5 bases). V was clipped by 1 base and J by 3 bases, with 9 bases between them. The CDR3 covers 15 residues. Looked up from germline, CDR1 is MNHNS and CDR2 is SASEGT. The CDR3: CASSEGGRANEKLFF. For the CDR3, the DNA is TGTGCCAGCAGTGAAGGGGGGAGAGCTAATGAAAAACTGTTTTTT.

As for this clonotype: This is likely an artifact of a read error, given a far larger clone one base away. The chain joins TRBV25-1 to TRBJ2-5; the D is unclear. The CDR3 covers 11 residues. Trimming removed 1 base from V and 11 bases from J, with 8 bases in between. CDR1 and CDR2 from the germline V gene are MGHDK and SYGVNS. The CDR3 spells CASSESYGQYF. In DNA form, the CDR3 reads TGTGCCAGCAGTGAATCCTACGGGCAGTACTTC.

This sequence joins TRBV29-1 and TRBJ2-1; 8 positions match TRBD2. Unmatched junction bases numbered 15, after V lost 4 bases and J lost 1 base. The CDR3 length is 18 residues. The germline gives CDR1 SQVTM, CDR2 ANQGSEA. The CDR3 sequence: CSVGSSGSNRRSYNEQFF. In DNA, the CDR3 is TGCAGCGTTGGATCCAGCGGGAGTAATAGGAGGTCCTACAATGAGCAGTTCTTC.

The rearrangement uses TRBV20-1 and TRBJ2-7, with 8 bases that match TRBD2. Germline CDR1 is DFQATT and CDR2 is SNEGSKA (reference sequence). The CDR3 loop spans 14 amino acids. J gave up 3 bases and V 3 bases, and 7 bases lay outside the gene matches. Here the CDR3 DNA reads TGCAGTGCTAGTTTAGTAGCGGGAAGCTACGAGCAGTACTTC. Translating gives CSASLVAGSYEQYF.

This clonotype appeared a few times. This sequence joins TRBV6-7 and TRBJ2-3, with 8 bases aligning to TRBD1. TRBV6-7 is sorted into the ORF group, with uncertain function. The CDR3 contains 16 residues. The V and J ends lost 2 bases and 0 bases, in that order; junction bases with no gene match: 4. The DNA of the CDR3 is TGTGCCAGCAGTTACGGGCGGGACAGGAGCACAGATACGCAGTATTTT. It is translated as CASSYGRDRSTDTQYF.

The chain has TRBV7-2 and TRBJ2-7; possibly TRBD1 for D (5 bases). The end of the DNA fits TRBJ2-4 better, so the J call may be wrong. Germline CDR1 and CDR2: SGHTA and FQGNSA. The CDR3 is 16 residues long. CDR3: CASSLGGQGSGYIQYF. CDR3 sequence (DNA): TGTGCCAGCAGCTTAGGAGGTCAGGGTAGTGGGTACATTCAGTACTTC.

V gene TRBV9 combines with J gene TRBJ2-7; D call uncertain. Germline CDR1 is SGDLS and CDR2 is YYNGEE. V was clipped by 3 bases and J by 1 base, with 8 bases between them. The CDR3 extends over 13 amino acids. The CDR3 bases are TGTGCCAGCAGCGGAGACATGTCCTACGAGCAGTACTTC. Its translation is CASSGDMSYEQYF.

This clonotype was seen more than once but under ten times. V usage is TRBV29-1 and J usage is TRBJ1-2; D gene uncertain. The CDR3 is 12 residues long. In germline, CDR1 is SQVTM, CDR2 ANQGSEA. Trimming stripped 0 bases from V and 8 bases from J, with 10 bases between. CDR3 in DNA: TGCAGCGTTGAAGACATCCCGCAGGGCTACACCTTC. It translates to CSVEDIPQGYTF.

This sequence joins TRBV11-2 and TRBJ2-1; 7 bases are a match to TRBD2. Germline CDR1 and CDR2: SGHAT and FQNNGV. This CDR3 contains 16 residues. The V and J ends lost 2 bases and 7 bases, in that order; junction bases with no gene match: 11. CDR3 in DNA: TGTGCCAGCAGCTTAACGGAGCGGGGTATGAGGAATGAGCAGTTCTTC. Protein: CASSLTERGMRNEQFF.

This rearrangement joins TRBV7-2 to TRBJ2-6; D is unclear. CDR1 is SGHTA and CDR2 is FQGNSA in the germline V gene. The V end lost 2 bases, the J end lost 0 bases, and 5 bases lay between the germline ends. This CDR3 region has 15 residues. This CDR3 is CASSLLYSGANVLTF. The CDR3 nucleotides read TGTGCCAGCAGCTTACTCTACTCTGGGGCCAACGTCCTGACTTTC.

This clonotype appeared a few times. The gene calls are TRBV28 and TRBJ1-1, with D possibly TRBD1 on 5 matching bases. V lost 10 bases and J 9 bases, leaving 27 bases between the germline ends. In germline, CDR1 is MDHEN, CDR2 SYDVKM. There are 15 residues in the CDR3. The CDR3 loop is CATDLHPGAQKKAFF. The CDR3 DNA follows: TGTGCCACCGATTTACATCCCGGGGCCCAAAAAAAAGCTTTCTTT.

The chain is built from TRBV20-1 and TRBJ2-7; no definite D call. The CDR3 loop spans 12 amino acids. Trimming took 6 bases from V and 1 from J, leaving 10 bases between them. Germline V gives CDR1 DFQATT, CDR2 SNEGSKA (reference sequence). DNA for the CDR3: TGCAGTGCCTTCCTGACTTCCTACGAGCAGTACTTC. Translated, it gives CSAFLTSYEQYF.

This clonotype was observed a few times. The chain employs TRBV4-3 and TRBJ1-2; the match to TRBD1 covers 7 bases. Trimming at V came to 2 bases and at J to 5 bases, leaving 8 bases not matched to a gene. Germline V CDR1 and CDR2: LGHNA, YSLEER. CDR3 length equals 15 residues. In DNA, the CDR3 is TGCGCCAGCAGCCAATTATACCAGGGGGATTATGGCTACACCTTC. Translation gives CASSQLYQGDYGYTF.

This chain joins TRBV9 and TRBJ1-6; unclear D gene. In germline, CDR1 is SGDLS, CDR2 YYNGEE. Trimming took off 2 bases at V and 6 bases at J, with 6 bases between the two ends. This CDR3 region has 13 residues. This CDR3 reads CASSVQSNSPLHF. For the CDR3, the DNA is TGTGCCAGCAGCGTCCAAAGTAATTCACCCCTCCACTTT.

CDR3 nucleotides: TGTGCCAGCAGCTTAGGTCCGACAGGGTATAATCAGCCCCAGCATTTT. Amino acid sequence: CASSLGPTGYNQPQHF. V gene TRBV7-2 combines with J gene TRBJ1-5; TRBD1 agrees at 7 bases. The germline gives CDR1 SGHTA, CDR2 FQGNSA. The V segment lost 1 base and the J segment 4 bases; nucleotides outside the gene matches: 7. There are 16 residues in the CDR3.

This chain connects TRBV9 to TRBJ2-1; TRBD2 is a possible D gene (5 bases). The J call is doubtful: the DNA matches TRBJ2-7 better. Germline V gene sequence: CDR1 SGDLS, CDR2 YYNGEE. This CDR3 is built from 15 residues. CDR3 region: CASSPIGSSYNEQYF. The CDR3 DNA reads TGTGCCAGCAGCCCCATAGGGAGCTCCTACAATGAGCAGTACTTC.

The rearrangement links TRBV5-5 to TRBJ1-2; D gene unclear. V was cut by 4 bases and J by 4 bases, with 20 bases left in between. CDR1 and CDR2 from the germline V gene are SGHKS and YYEKEE (reference sequence). The CDR3 has 16 amino acids. CDR3 loop: CASSVSTGSSAYGYTF. DNA of the CDR3: TGTGCCAGCAGCGTTAGTACGGGATCCTCCGCCTATGGCTACACCTTC. Full variable domain (rest looked up from reference TRBV5-5 and TRBJ1-2): DAGVTQSPTHLIKTRGQQVTLRCSPISGHKSVSWYQQVLGQGPQFIFQYYEKEERGRGNFPDRFSARQFPNYSSELNVNALLLGDSALYLCASSVSTGSSAYGYTFGSGTRLTVV.

The V gene is TRBV27, the J gene TRBJ2-3; 7 nucleotides match TRBD1. This CDR3 has 14 residues. The V gene end was trimmed by 5 bases and the J gene end by 4 bases; junction bases not matched to a gene: 6. From germline, CDR1 is MNHEY and CDR2 SMNVEV (reference sequence). The CDR3 sequence is CASSQYRGADTQYF. The CDR3 bases are TGTGCCAGCAGTCAATACAGGGGCGCAGATACGCAGTATTTT.

This clonotype occurred a few times. V is TRBV6-6 and J is TRBJ1-2, with D unresolved. Trimming cost V 2 bases and J 7 bases, with 5 bases left between them. The CDR3 has 11 residues. The V gene's germline CDR1 is MNHNY and CDR2 SVGAGI (reference sequence). CDR3 DNA sequence: TGTGCCAGCAGTTACACTCCTGGCTACACCTTC. It codes for CASSYTPGYTF.

This clonotype was seen more than once but under ten times. The chain carries TRBV20-1 and TRBJ1-4, with D possibly TRBD1 on 6 matching bases. This CDR3 comprises 15 residues. Trimming stripped 0 bases from V and 2 bases from J, with 10 bases between. CDR1 is DFQATT, CDR2 SNEGSKA, per germline (reference sequence). The CDR3 loop reads CSAREGAVTNEKLFF. The CDR3 bases are TGCAGTGCTAGAGAGGGGGCGGTTACTAATGAAAAACTGTTTTTT.

The chain couples TRBV27 to TRBJ2-5; D is perhaps TRBD1 or TRBD2 (5 bases each). The end of the DNA fits TRBJ2-7 better, so the J call may be wrong. The germline V gene encodes CDR1 MNHEY and CDR2 SMNVEV (reference sequence). The CDR3 has 17 amino acids. This chain's CDR3 is CASSLWKQQGVFSEQYF. CDR3 bases: TGTGCCAGCAGTTTATGGAAGCAGCAGGGAGTATTCTCCGAGCAGTACTTC.

In its sample, this clonotype was seen many times. The chain links TRBV9 to TRBJ2-3; D is perhaps TRBD1 (6 bases). CDR1 and CDR2 (germline): SGDLS, YYNGEE. The CDR3 contains 14 residues. The V end lost 4 bases, the J end lost 2 bases, and 11 bases lay between the germline ends. In DNA, the CDR3 is TGTGCCAGCAGCCCCGGACAGAACACAGATACGCAGTATTTT. Encoded protein: CASSPGQNTDTQYF.

This chain connects TRBV6-6 to TRBJ1-1; D gene unclear. The CDR3 runs 12 residues. The germline gives CDR1 MNHNY, CDR2 SVGAGI (reference sequence). Deletions cut 5 bases from V and 5 bases from J, with 9 bases between. The CDR3 loop reads CASSKFPTEAFF. The CDR3 nucleotides read TGTGCCAGCAGTAAATTTCCAACTGAAGCTTTCTTT.

This chain joins TRBV12-3 or TRBV12-4 and TRBJ2-1, with 7 nucleotides matching TRBD1. The length of the CDR3 is 15 residues. J lost 2 bases, V lost 5 bases, and 6 bases had no gene match. The CDR3 reads CASSDDREPYNEQFF. The CDR3 nucleotides read TGTGCCAGCAGTGACGACAGGGAACCCTACAATGAGCAGTTCTTC.

This clonotype was seen a handful of times. The chain is built from TRBV6-6 and TRBJ2-1; 8 bases agree with TRBD1. The germline V gene has CDR1 MNHNY and CDR2 SVGAGI (reference sequence). The length of the CDR3 is 17 residues. V gave up 2 bases and J gave up 6 bases; unmatched junction bases: 12. In DNA form, the CDR3 reads TGTGCCAGCAGTTACCTCTTTCTAGGACAGGGAGGCAATGAGCAGTTCTTC. Encoded protein: CASSYLFLGQGGNEQFF.